This T cell receptor beta chain appears in the sequencing data of a study of blood T cells in healthy people across ages. The ends lost 3 bases at V and 6 bases at J; junction bases unmatched: 6. CDR1 is KGHSH, CDR2 LQKENI, per germline. The CDR3 sequence is 15 residues long. Each donor's blood draw was ten milliliters of peripheral blood. This clonotype has more than one count but fewer than ten. Its cognate antigen is unknown. The study's findings and limits: Researchers judged that diversity estimates from one million T cells fell short of true values. Per million T cells, the diversity of TCR beta decreased roughly linearly as age advanced.

Sample-barcoded 5' priming and a J-beta primer mix drove a second PCR of about 6 to 11 cycles. Each cDNA was tagged by a template-switch adaptor containing 12 random nucleotides. TCRdb passed the 5' RACE reads through MiXCR, listing each CDR3 protein once. The sample carries some 700,000 distinct CDR3 sequences, 22% recorded once. The receptor's source is a man in his 70s in good health. Sample: blood. The V gene is TRBV18, the J gene TRBJ2-3; TRBD1 matches at 10 bases. DNA of the CDR3: TGTGCCAGCTCACCCCCGACAGGGGGCGTGGATACGCAGTATTTT. Amino acids: CASSPPTGGVDTQYF. Full variable domain (rest looked up from reference TRBV18 and TRBJ2-3): NAGVMQNPRHLVRRRGQEARLRCSPMKGHSHVYWYRQLPEEGLKFMVYLQKENIIDESGMPKERFSAEFPKEGPSILRIQQVVRGDSAAYFCASSPPTGGVDTQYFGPGTRLTVL.